Following are 16 T cell receptor beta chains from one sample sequenced in a study of blood T cell repertoires in COVID-19. This table comes from immunoSEQ multiplex PCR, and its TCRdb copy is limited to in-frame clones, with some not included. In the table there are around 250,000 clones, roughly 90% of which are singletons. The specimen was peripheral blood. The receptors were sampled from a middle-aged woman who had recovered from COVID-19.

The chain carries TRBV7-3 and TRBJ2-1; the match to TRBD2 covers 10 bases. This CDR3 has 15 residues. After removal of 4 bases from V and 10 bases from J, the junction contained 10 bases not matched to a gene. Germline CDR1 is SGHTA and CDR2 is FQGTGA. In DNA form, the CDR3 reads TGTGCCAGCAGCTACCAGCCCCAGCGGGAGGGCGAGCAGTTCTTC. Translation gives CASSYQPQREGEQFF. Supplemented by reference TRBV7-3 and TRBJ2-1, the full variable domain reads GAGVSQTPSNKVTEKGKYVELRCDPISGHTALYWYRQSLGQGPEFLIYFQGTGAADDSGLPNDRFFAVRPEGSVSTLKIQRTERGDSAVYLCASSYQPQREGEQFFGPGTRLTVL.

The V and J genes are TRBV7-8 and TRBJ2-7, with 10 bases fitting TRBD1. Germline CDR1 is SGHVS and CDR2 is FQNEAQ. V shed 4 bases and J 4 bases; nucleotides not matched to a gene: 1. CDR3 length: 13 amino acids. CDR3 sequence (DNA): TGTGCCAGCAGCTGGGACAGGGGATACGAGCAGTACTTC. Translation: CASSWDRGYEQYF.

The gene calls are TRBV7-7 and TRBJ2-3; 8 bases are shared with TRBD2. The length of the CDR3 is 15 residues. Germline lookup yields CDR1 SSHAT and CDR2 FNYEAQ (reference sequence). With 5 bases clipped from V and 3 bases from J, the junction kept 7 bases outside the gene matches. CDR3 in amino acids: CASSLGLAPTDTQYF. DNA for the CDR3: TGTGCCAGCAGCCTAGGACTAGCCCCTACAGATACGCAGTATTTT.

The gene calls are TRBV27 and TRBJ2-6; 10 positions match TRBD1. Germline V gene data show CDR1 as MNHEY and CDR2 as SMNVEV (reference sequence). The V gene end was trimmed by 6 bases and the J gene end by 12 bases; junction bases not matched to a gene: 2. CDR3 length: 12 residues. The DNA for the CDR3 is TGTGCCAGCAGCCGGGACAGGGGCGTCCTGACTTTC. Translation gives CASSRDRGVLTF.

This chain connects TRBV5-1 to TRBJ1-4; TRBD1 matches 7 bases. CDR3 length: 14 amino acids. The germline gives CDR1 SGHRS, CDR2 YFSETQ. With 5 bases clipped from V and 7 bases from J, the junction kept 8 bases outside the gene matches. In nucleotides, the CDR3 is TGCGCCAGCAGAGACAGGGAATGGAGTGAAAAACTGTTTTTT. It translates to CASRDREWSEKLFF.

V usage is TRBV6-1 and J usage is TRBJ2-5; D is unclear. Per the germline V gene, CDR1 is MNHNS and CDR2 is SASEGT. This CDR3 has 11 amino acids. V lost 2 bases, J lost 9 bases, and 7 bases lay in between. In nucleotides, the CDR3 is TGTGCCAGCAGTGAATTGCAGGCCCAGTACTTC. Amino acids: CASSELQAQYF.

The J gene is TRBJ2-6, the V gene TRBV9, with D tentatively TRBD1 (6 bases). V lost 0 bases, J lost 3 bases, and 16 bases lay in between. This CDR3 is 18 amino acids long. Germline CDR1 SGDLS, CDR2 YYNGEE. CDR3 coding DNA: TGTGCCAGCAGCGTAGTTTTACAGGGACGAAGTGGGGCCAACGTCCTGACTTTC. This sequence encodes CASSVVLQGRSGANVLTF.

The chain joins TRBV19 to TRBJ2-3, with 7 bases lining up with TRBD1. There are 15 residues in the CDR3. V lost 5 bases and J lost 5; bases outside the gene matches: 10. From germline, CDR1 is LNHDA and CDR2 SQIVND (reference sequence). CDR3 amino acids: CASSVQGGTGDTQYF. The DNA of the CDR3 is TGTGCCAGTAGTGTTCAAGGGGGCACGGGAGATACGCAGTATTTT.

The chain has TRBV11-2 and TRBJ2-7; D remains unclear. V was cut by 3 bases and J by 1 base, with 13 bases left in between. Germline CDR1 reads SGHAT; CDR2 reads FQNNGV. The CDR3 length is 15 residues. This CDR3 reads CASSFLDAASYEQYF. CDR3 nucleotide sequence: TGTGCCAGCAGCTTCCTAGACGCAGCTTCCTACGAGCAGTACTTC.

The rearrangement joins TRBV10-3 to TRBJ2-3; tentatively, D is TRBD2 (5 bases). The germline CDR1 and CDR2 sequences are ENHRY and SYGVKD. The V end lost 3 bases, the J end lost 0 bases, and 10 bases lay between the germline ends. CDR3 size: 15 residues. CDR3 sequence: CAISDTGSSTDTQYF. CDR3 nucleotides: TGTGCCATCAGTGATACGGGGTCCAGCACAGATACGCAGTATTTT.

In its sample, this clone was seen a few times. V gene TRBV6-7 combines with J gene TRBJ1-2, with 8 bases aligning to TRBD1. TRBV6-7 is assigned to the ORF class and has an uncertain function. The V segment lost 2 bases and the J segment 4 bases; nucleotides outside the gene matches: 18. The CDR3 runs to 19 residues. The CDR3, as DNA: TGTGCCAGCAGTTACCCCCGGACAGGGCCAGTATCCCAAACCTATGGCTACACCTTC. This sequence encodes CASSYPRTGPVSQTYGYTF.

V usage is TRBV19 and J usage is TRBJ1-4; no clear D gene. The CDR3 is 15 residues long. Germline V lookup: CDR1 LNHDA, CDR2 SQIVND (reference sequence). V lost 2 bases to trimming and J lost 0 bases, with 7 bases between them. CDR3 loop: CASSIRVATNEKLFF. The CDR3 region has the DNA TGTGCCAGTAGTATACGCGTGGCAACTAATGAAAAACTGTTTTTT.

The V call is TRBV18, the J call TRBJ2-6, with 8 bases matching TRBD1. With V trimmed by 2 bases and J by 3 bases, 6 bases remained unmatched. Germline-derived CDR1 and CDR2 are KGHSH and LQKENI. The CDR3 has 17 amino acids. The CDR3 DNA reads TGTGCCAGCTCACCAGGGCAGGGGGCGATTGGGGCCAACGTCCTGACTTTC. This encodes CASSPGQGAIGANVLTF.

The chain links TRBV5-5 to TRBJ2-3; 10 nucleotides match TRBD2. CDR3 length: 14 amino acids. Trimming at V came to 4 bases and at J to 1 base, leaving 0 bases not matched to a gene. Germline lookup yields CDR1 SGHKS and CDR2 YYEKEE (reference sequence). The CDR3 DNA reads TGTGCCAGCAGCGGGACTAGCGGCACAGATACGCAGTATTTT. Encoded protein: CASSGTSGTDTQYF.

This chain's CDR3 is CAWSVFVRTLNSPLHF. For the CDR3, the DNA is TGTGCCTGGAGTGTATTCGTTAGGACACTGAATTCACCCCTCCACTTT. The V and J genes are TRBV30 and TRBJ1-6; TRBD1 is a possible D gene (5 bases). Trimming removed 0 bases at V and 7 bases at J, with 16 bases between. Germline CDR1 GTSNPN, CDR2 SVGIG (reference sequence). The CDR3 is 16 amino acids. The variable domain in full, with the rest retrieved from reference TRBV30 and TRBJ1-6, is SQTIHQWPATLVQPVGSPLSLECTVEGTSNPNLYWYRQAAGRGLQLLFYSVGIGQISSEVPQNLSASRPQDRQFILSSKKLLLSDSGFYLCAWSVFVRTLNSPLHFGNGTRLTVT.

CDR3: CATSDTRQGSSYNEQFF. CDR3 DNA sequence: TGTGCCACCAGTGACACTAGACAGGGCTCCTCCTACAATGAGCAGTTCTTC. V and J are TRBV24-1 and TRBJ2-1, with 7 positions matching TRBD1. The CDR3 has 17 amino acids. Trimming removed 4 bases from V and 0 bases from J; junction bases left unmatched: 8. Looked up from germline, CDR1 is KGHDR and CDR2 is SFDVKD.